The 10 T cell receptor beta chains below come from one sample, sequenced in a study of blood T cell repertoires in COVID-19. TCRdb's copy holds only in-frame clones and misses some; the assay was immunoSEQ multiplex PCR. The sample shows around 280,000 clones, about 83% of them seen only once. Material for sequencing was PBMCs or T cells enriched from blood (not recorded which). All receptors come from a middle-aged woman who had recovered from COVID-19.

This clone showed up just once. The CDR3 is CASRPPSGIDEQYF. CDR3 nucleotides: TGTGCCAGCAGGCCCCCGAGCGGGATCGACGAGCAGTACTTC. The chain has TRBV6-5 and TRBJ2-7; 7 bases are a match to TRBD2. The CDR3 spans 14 residues. Germline assignment: CDR1 MNHEY and CDR2 SVGAGI. The ends lost 6 bases at V and 5 bases at J; junction bases unmatched: 10.

The CDR3: CASSLVRLAGVNTGELFF. CDR3 coding DNA: TGTGCCAGCAGCTTAGTCAGGCTAGCGGGAGTTAACACCGGGGAGCTGTTTTTT. The V and J genes are TRBV7-2 and TRBJ2-2; 10 bases fit TRBD2. The CDR3 loop spans 18 amino acids. Germline V gene sequence: CDR1 SGHTA, CDR2 FQGNSA. Trimming removed 1 base from V and 2 bases from J; junction bases left unmatched: 7.

CDR3: CASSPGLALSTDTQYF. The CDR3 DNA sequence: TGTGCCAGCAGCCCCGGACTAGCCCTTAGCACAGATACGCAGTATTTT. The gene calls are TRBV7-9 and TRBJ2-3, with TRBD2 matching 8 bases. The junction had 7 bases not matched to a gene; V was cut back by 5 bases and J by 0 bases. The germline V gene encodes CDR1 SEHNR and CDR2 FQNEAQ (reference sequence). The CDR3 extends over 16 amino acids.

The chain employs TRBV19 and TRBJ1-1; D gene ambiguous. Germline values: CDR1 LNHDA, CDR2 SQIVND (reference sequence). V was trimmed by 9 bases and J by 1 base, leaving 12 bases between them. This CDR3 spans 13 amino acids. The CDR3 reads CASKRIANTEAFF. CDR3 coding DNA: TGTGCCAGCAAACGTATAGCGAACACTGAAGCTTTCTTT.

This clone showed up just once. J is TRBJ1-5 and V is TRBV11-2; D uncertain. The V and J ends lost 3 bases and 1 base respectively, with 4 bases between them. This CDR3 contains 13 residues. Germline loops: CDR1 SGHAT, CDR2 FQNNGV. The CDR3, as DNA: TGTGCCAGCAGCTTCCAAAGCAATCAGCCCCAGCATTTT. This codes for CASSFQSNQPQHF.

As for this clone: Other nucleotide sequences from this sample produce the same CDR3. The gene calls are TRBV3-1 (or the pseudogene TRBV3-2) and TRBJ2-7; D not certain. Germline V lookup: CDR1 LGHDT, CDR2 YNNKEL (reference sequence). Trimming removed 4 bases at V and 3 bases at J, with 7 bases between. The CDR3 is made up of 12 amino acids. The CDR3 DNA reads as TGTGCCAGCAGCCTTCGAGGCTACGAGCAGTACTTC. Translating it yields CASSLRGYEQYF.

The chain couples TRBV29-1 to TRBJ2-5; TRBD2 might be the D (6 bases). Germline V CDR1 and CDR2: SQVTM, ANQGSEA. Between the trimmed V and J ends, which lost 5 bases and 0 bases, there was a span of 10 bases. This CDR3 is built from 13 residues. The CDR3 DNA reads TGCAGCGTTCGGAGGGGATACCAAGAGACCCAGTACTTC. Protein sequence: CSVRRGYQETQYF.

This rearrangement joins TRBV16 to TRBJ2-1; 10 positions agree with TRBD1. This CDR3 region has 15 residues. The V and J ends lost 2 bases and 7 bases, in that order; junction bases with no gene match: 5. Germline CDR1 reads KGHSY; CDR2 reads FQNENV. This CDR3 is CASSQGQGGWNEQFF. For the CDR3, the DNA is TGTGCCAGCAGCCAAGGACAGGGGGGATGGAATGAGCAGTTCTTC.

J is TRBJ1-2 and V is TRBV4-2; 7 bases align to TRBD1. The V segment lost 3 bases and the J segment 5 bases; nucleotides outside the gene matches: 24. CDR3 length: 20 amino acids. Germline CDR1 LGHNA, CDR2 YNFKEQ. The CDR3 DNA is TGTGCCAGCAGCCACCTGGGTCTTACAGGGGATGGGGCCCCGTTATATGGCTACACCTTC. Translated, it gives CASSHLGLTGDGAPLYGYTF.

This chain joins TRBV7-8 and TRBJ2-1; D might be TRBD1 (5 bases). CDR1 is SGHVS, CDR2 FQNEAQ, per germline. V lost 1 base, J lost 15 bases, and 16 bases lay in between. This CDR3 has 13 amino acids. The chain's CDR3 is CASSLVGQWSPFF. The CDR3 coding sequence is TGTGCCAGCAGCTTAGTGGGGCAGTGGTCCCCGTTCTTC.